These T cell receptor beta chains were read from a single sample in a study of blood T cell repertoires in COVID-19. Clones were sequenced by immunoSEQ multiplex PCR, and TCRdb holds only the in-frame ones, with some missing. The table records some 260,000 clones, nearly 90% of them present only once. The sample was peripheral blood. Source of these receptors: a man aged 18 to 29 with active or convalescent COVID-19. Both conserved end residues are part of each CDR3. A D gene is named only where the DNA matches it firmly. Clone size, where shown, is once, few, many, or a class for clones that have expanded.

d_gene	v_gene	j_gene	abundance	len	CDR3aa	CDR3nt
.	TRBV7-9	TRBJ2-7	.	15	CASSPRGGQGYEQYF	TGTGCCAGCAGCCCCCGCGGAGGGCAGGGCTACGAGCAGTACTTC
TRBD2	TRBV3-1/TRBV3-2	TRBJ2-3	.	17	CASSLLAGGHPTDTQYF	TGTGCCAGCAGCCTACTAGCGGGGGGGCATCCCACAGATACGCAGTATTTT
TRBD1	TRBV7-2	TRBJ2-5	.	15	CASGYWGQGSETQYF	TGTGCCAGCGGGTACTGGGGACAGGGGTCGGAGACCCAGTACTTC
.	TRBV5-1	TRBJ1-3	.	13	CASSLDTGNTIYF	TGCGCCAGCAGCTTGGATACTGGAAACACCATATATTTT
TRBD2	TRBV27	TRBJ2-7	.	16	CASSFTSGSRPYEQYF	TGTGCCAGCAGTTTTACTAGCGGGAGTCGTCCCTACGAGCAGTACTTC
TRBD2	TRBV6-2/TRBV6-3	TRBJ2-2	once	17	CASSYTEREVNTGELFF	TGTGCCAGCAGTTACACTGAGCGGGAGGTGAACACCGGGGAGCTGTTTTTT
.	TRBV12-3/TRBV12-4	TRBJ1-1	.	12	CASSPGNTEAFF	TGTGCCAGCAGTCCAGGGAACACTGAAGCTTTCTTT
.	TRBV6-1	TRBJ1-1	.	14	CASSSTPGDTEAFF	TGTGCCAGCAGTAGTACCCCAGGGGATACTGAAGCTTTCTTT
.	TRBV3-1/TRBV3-2	TRBJ2-2	.	14	CASSRLSGTGELFF	TGTGCCAGCAGCCGGTTGTCAGGCACCGGGGAGCTGTTTTTT
.	TRBV18	TRBJ1-4	.	14	CASSPTGTNEKLFF	TGTGCCAGCTCACCAACAGGGACTAATGAAAAACTGTTTTTT
.	TRBV2	TRBJ1-5	.	14	CASSATDSNQPQHF	TGTGCCAGCAGCGCGACAGATAGCAATCAGCCCCAGCATTTT
TRBD1	TRBV6-4	TRBJ1-1	.	14	CASSAQGGETEAFF	TGTGCCAGCAGTGCCCAGGGGGGTGAGACTGAAGCTTTCTTT
.	TRBV5-1	TRBJ2-7	.	14	CASSLAGDIYEQYF	TGCGCCAGCAGCTTGGCCGGGGACATCTACGAGCAGTACTTC
TRBD1	TRBV5-1	TRBJ1-2	.	16	CASSPKQGKGDYGYTF	TGCGCCAGCAGCCCAAAACAGGGGAAAGGGGACTATGGCTACACCTTC
.	TRBV21-1	TRBJ2-3	.	18	CASSKEDGAGGSTDTQYF	TGTGCCAGCAGCAAAGAGGACGGAGCGGGAGGGAGCACAGATACGCAGTATTTT
.	TRBV19	TRBJ1-5	.	14	CASRNGQKNQPQHF	TGTGCCAGTAGAAACGGACAGAAGAATCAGCCCCAGCATTTT
TRBD1	TRBV6-5	TRBJ2-1	.	15	CASSSPGTVSHEQFF	TGTGCCAGCAGTTCGCCCGGGACAGTAAGCCATGAGCAGTTCTTC
.	TRBV7-2	TRBJ1-2	.	15	CASSGVGGAMYGYTF	TGTGCCAGCAGCGGGGTCGGGGGGGCTATGTATGGCTACACCTTC
.	TRBV15	TRBJ1-5	once	13	CATRDGLGQPQHF	TGTGCCACCAGGGACGGACTAGGGCAGCCCCAGCATTTT
.	TRBV29-1	TRBJ1-2	.	14	CSARMAGQGGGYTF	TGCAGCGCTCGTATGGCCGGGCAGGGAGGCGGCTACACCTTC
TRBD1	TRBV25-1	TRBJ2-2	.	15	CASSDQGAATGELFF	TGTGCCAGCAGTGATCAGGGGGCAGCGACCGGGGAGCTGTTTTTT
.	TRBV30	TRBJ1-2	.	13	CAWRSVAYYGYTF	TGTGCCTGGAGAAGCGTTGCCTACTATGGCTACACCTTC
.	TRBV15	TRBJ2-5	once	15	CATSRVYRDWETQYF	TGTGCCACCAGCAGAGTTTACCGGGACTGGGAGACCCAGTACTTC
TRBD1	TRBV5-1	TRBJ1-4	.	16	CASSRQTGDGNEKLFF	TGCGCCAGCAGCCGACAGACAGGGGATGGCAATGAAAAACTGTTTTTT
.	TRBV19	TRBJ1-4	.	13	CASSIVMREKLFF	TGTGCCAGTAGTATCGTAATGCGTGAAAAACTGTTTTTT
.	TRBV11-1	TRBJ1-2	.	15	CASSLLPISPGGYTF	TGTGCCAGCAGCTTACTACCCATAAGTCCCGGTGGCTACACCTTC
.	TRBV13	TRBJ1-6	.	15	CASSPRSSYNSPLHF	TGTGCCAGCAGCCCTAGGAGCTCCTATAATTCACCCCTCCACTTT
TRBD2	TRBV19	TRBJ2-5	.	15	CASSIETSGQETQYF	TGTGCCAGTAGTATAGAGACTAGCGGCCAAGAGACCCAGTACTTC
.	TRBV6-2/TRBV6-3	TRBJ1-5	.	13	CASSYNGDQPQHF	TGTGCCAGCAGTTACAACGGGGATCAGCCCCAGCATTTT
TRBD2	TRBV6-1	TRBJ2-5	.	15	CASSQASGGQETQYF	TGTGCCAGCAGTCAAGCTAGCGGAGGCCAAGAGACCCAGTACTTC
.	TRBV7-3	TRBJ1-1	.	13	CASSSQGNTEAFF	TGTGCCAGCAGCTCTCAGGGGAACACTGAAGCTTTCTTT
TRBD1	TRBV19	TRBJ1-2	few	16	CASSSPPGTANYGYTF	TGTGCCAGTAGTTCCCCCCCCGGGACAGCTAACTATGGCTACACCTTC
.	TRBV29-1	TRBJ2-4	.	11	CSVAREDIQYF	TGCAGCGTTGCAAGGGAGGACATTCAGTACTTC
.	TRBV11-2	TRBJ2-7	many	17	CASSGRITSYRLGEQYF	TGTGCCAGCAGCGGGCGCATTACTAGCTATAGACTTGGGGAGCAGTACTTC
.	TRBV28	TRBJ1-6	.	14	CASRPPDRNSPLHF	TGTGCCAGCAGGCCCCCCGACAGGAATTCACCCCTCCACTTT
TRBD1	TRBV19	TRBJ1-2	.	12	CASNQGANGYTF	TGTGCCAGTAATCAGGGGGCGAATGGCTACACCTTC
TRBD1	TRBV5-4	TRBJ1-1	.	13	CASRRTGNTEAFF	TGTGCCAGCAGAAGGACAGGGAACACTGAAGCTTTCTTT
TRBD1	TRBV4-3	TRBJ2-7	once	16	CASSQDGQGLPYEQYF	TGCGCCAGCAGCCAAGACGGACAGGGGTTGCCCTACGAGCAGTACTTC
.	TRBV28	TRBJ1-4	.	15	CASSVLTRWGGKLFF	TGTGCCAGCAGTGTACTTACCCGATGGGGGGGAAAACTGTTTTTT
TRBD2	TRBV19	TRBJ2-1	.	15	CASRDLAGAADEQFF	TGTGCCAGTAGGGATCTAGCGGGGGCGGCCGATGAGCAGTTCTTC
.	TRBV28	TRBJ1-5	few	15	CASSLRHGTNQPQHF	TGTGCCAGCAGTTTACGGCACGGGACTAATCAGCCCCAGCATTTT